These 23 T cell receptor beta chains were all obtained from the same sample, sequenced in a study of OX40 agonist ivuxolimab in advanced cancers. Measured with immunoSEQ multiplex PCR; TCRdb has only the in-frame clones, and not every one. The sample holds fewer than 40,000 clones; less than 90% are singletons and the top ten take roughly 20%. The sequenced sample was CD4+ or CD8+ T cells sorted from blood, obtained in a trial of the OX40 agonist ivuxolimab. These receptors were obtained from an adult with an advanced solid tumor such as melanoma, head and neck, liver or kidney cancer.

The CDR3 DNA sequence: TGTGCCAGTAATCCCAGCGGGGAGTCCTACGAGCAGTACTTC. Its translation is CASNPSGESYEQYF. This rearrangement joins TRBV11-2 to TRBJ2-7; 7 bases line up with TRBD2. The trim removed 9 bases at V and 1 base at J, leaving 9 bases unmatched. The CDR3 contains 14 residues. Germline assignment: CDR1 SGHAT and CDR2 FQNNGV.

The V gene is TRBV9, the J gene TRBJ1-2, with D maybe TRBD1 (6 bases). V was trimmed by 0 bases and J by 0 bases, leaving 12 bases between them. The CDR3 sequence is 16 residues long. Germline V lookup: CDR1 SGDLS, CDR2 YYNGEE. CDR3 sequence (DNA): TGTGCCAGCAGCGTAGAAGGGGGGCCGCCTAACTATGGCTACACCTTC. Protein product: CASSVEGGPPNYGYTF.

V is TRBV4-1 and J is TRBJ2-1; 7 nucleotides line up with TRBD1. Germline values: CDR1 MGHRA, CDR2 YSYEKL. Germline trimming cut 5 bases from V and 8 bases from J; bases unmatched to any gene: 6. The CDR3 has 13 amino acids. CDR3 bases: TGCGCCAGCAGCTCCGGGACAGATGATGAGCAGTTCTTC. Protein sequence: CASSSGTDDEQFF.

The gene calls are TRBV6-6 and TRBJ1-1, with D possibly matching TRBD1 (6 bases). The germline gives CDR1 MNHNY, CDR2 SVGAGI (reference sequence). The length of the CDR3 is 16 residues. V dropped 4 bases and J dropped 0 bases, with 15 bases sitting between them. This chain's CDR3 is CASSWGTQGMNTEAFF. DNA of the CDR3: TGTGCCAGCAGTTGGGGAACACAGGGCATGAACACTGAAGCTTTCTTT.

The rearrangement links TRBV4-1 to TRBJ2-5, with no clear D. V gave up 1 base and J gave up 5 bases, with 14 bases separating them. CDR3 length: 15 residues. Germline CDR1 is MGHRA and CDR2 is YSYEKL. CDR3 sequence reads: CASSQVSSQTETQYF. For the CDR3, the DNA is TGCGCCAGCAGCCAAGTTTCCAGTCAGACGGAGACCCAGTACTTC.

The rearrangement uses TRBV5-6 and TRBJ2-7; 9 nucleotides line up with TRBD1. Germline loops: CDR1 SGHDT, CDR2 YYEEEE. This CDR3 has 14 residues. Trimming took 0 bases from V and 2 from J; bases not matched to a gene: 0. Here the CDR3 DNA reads TGTGCCAGCAGCTTGGGACAGGGGGCCTACGAGCAGTACTTC. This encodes CASSLGQGAYEQYF. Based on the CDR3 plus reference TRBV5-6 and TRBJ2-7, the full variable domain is DAGVTQSPTHLIKTRGQQVTLRCSPKSGHDTVSWYQQALGQGPQFIFQYYEEEERQRGNFPDRFSGHQFPNYSSELNVNALLLGDSALYLCASSLGQGAYEQYFGPGTRLTVT.

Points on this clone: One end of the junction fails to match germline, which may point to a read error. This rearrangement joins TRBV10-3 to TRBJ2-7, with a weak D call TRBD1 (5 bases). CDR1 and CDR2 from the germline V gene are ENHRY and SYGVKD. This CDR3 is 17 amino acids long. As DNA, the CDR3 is TGTGCCAGCAGTCCGCCCCCAACAGGTCTCGCCCCCTACGAGCAGTACTTC. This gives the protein CASSPPPTGLAPYEQYF.

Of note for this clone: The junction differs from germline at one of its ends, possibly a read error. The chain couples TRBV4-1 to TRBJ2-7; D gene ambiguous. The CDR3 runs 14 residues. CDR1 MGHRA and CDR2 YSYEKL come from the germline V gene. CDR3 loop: CASSPRVGSYGQYF. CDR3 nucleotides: TGCGCCAGCAGCCCAAGGGTCGGTTCCTACGGGCAGTACTTC.

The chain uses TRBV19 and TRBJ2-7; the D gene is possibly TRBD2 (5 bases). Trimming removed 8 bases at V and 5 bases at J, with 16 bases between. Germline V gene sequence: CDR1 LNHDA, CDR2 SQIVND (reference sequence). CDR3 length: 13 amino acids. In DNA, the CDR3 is TGTGCCAGTGCGGCGGGCCCGCAAAACGAGCAGTACTTC. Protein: CASAAGPQNEQYF.

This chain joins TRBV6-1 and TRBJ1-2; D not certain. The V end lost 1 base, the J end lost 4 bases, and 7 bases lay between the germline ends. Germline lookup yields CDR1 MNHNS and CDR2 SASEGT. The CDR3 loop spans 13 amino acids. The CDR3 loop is CASSEGPLYGYTF. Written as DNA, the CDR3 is TGTGCCAGCAGTGAAGGGCCCCTCTATGGCTACACCTTC.

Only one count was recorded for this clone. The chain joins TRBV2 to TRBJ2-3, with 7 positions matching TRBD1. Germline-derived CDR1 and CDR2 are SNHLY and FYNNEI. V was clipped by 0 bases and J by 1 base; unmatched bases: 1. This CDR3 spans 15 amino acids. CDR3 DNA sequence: TGTGCCAGCAGTGAAGCAGGACAGGGCACAGATACGCAGTATTTT. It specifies CASSEAGQGTDTQYF. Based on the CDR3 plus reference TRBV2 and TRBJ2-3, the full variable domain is EPEVTQTPSHQVTQMGQEVILRCVPISNHLYFYWYRQILGQKVEFLVSFYNNEISEKSEIFDDQFSVERPDGSNFTLKIRSTKLEDSAMYFCASSEAGQGTDTQYFGPGTRLTVL.

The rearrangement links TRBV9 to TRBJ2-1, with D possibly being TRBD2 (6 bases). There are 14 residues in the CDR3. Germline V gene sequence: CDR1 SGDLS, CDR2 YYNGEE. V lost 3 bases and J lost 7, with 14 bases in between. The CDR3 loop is CASSGDSAYNEQFF. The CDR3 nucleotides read TGTGCCAGCAGCGGGGACTCTGCGTATAATGAGCAGTTCTTC.

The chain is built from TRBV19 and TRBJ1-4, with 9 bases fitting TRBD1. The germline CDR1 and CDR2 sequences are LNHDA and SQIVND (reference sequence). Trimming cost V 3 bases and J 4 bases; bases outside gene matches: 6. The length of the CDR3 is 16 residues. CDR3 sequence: CASSMSGTGLNEKLFF. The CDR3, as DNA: TGTGCCAGTAGTATGTCCGGGACAGGGCTTAATGAAAAACTGTTTTTT.

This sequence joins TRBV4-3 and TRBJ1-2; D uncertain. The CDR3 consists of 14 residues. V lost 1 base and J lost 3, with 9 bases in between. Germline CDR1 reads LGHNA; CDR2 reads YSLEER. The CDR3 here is CASSQAPADYGYTF. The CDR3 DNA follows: TGCGCCAGCAGCCAAGCTCCGGCGGACTATGGCTACACCTTC.

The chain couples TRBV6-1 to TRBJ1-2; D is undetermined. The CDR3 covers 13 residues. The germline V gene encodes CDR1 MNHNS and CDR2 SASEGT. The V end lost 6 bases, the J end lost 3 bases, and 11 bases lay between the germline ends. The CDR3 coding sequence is TGTGCCAGCAGCCTAGACGGATACTATGGCTACACCTTC. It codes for CASSLDGYYGYTF.

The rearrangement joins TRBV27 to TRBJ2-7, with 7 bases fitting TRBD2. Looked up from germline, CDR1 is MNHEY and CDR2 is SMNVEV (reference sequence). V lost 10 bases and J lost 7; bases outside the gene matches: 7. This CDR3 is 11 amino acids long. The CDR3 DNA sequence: TGTGCCATCCAGCGGGGAAGTGAGCAGTACTTC. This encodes CAIQRGSEQYF.

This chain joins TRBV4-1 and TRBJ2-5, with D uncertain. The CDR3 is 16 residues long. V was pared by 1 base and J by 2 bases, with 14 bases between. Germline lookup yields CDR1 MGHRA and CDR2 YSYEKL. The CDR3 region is CASSQARTDEQETQYF. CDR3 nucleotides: TGCGCCAGCAGCCAAGCCCGAACGGACGAGCAAGAGACCCAGTACTTC.

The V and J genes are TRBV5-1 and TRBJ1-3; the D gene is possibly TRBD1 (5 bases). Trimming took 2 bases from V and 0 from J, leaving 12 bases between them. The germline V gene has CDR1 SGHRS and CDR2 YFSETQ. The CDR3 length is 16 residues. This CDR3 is CASSFGASSSGNTIYF. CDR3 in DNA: TGCGCCAGCAGCTTCGGGGCCAGCAGCTCTGGAAACACCATATATTTT.

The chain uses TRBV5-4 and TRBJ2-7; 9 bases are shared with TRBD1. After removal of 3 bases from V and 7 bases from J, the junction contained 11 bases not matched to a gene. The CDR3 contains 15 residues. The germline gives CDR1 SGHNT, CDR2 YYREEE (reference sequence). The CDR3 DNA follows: TGTGCCAGCAGCTCAGTAGGGAACAGGGGGCTAGAGCAGTACTTC. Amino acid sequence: CASSSVGNRGLEQYF.

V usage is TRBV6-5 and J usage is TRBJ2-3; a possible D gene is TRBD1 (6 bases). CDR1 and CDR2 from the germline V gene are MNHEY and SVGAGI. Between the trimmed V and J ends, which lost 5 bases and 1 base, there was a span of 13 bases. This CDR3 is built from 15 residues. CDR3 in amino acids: CASSPEGVGTDTQYF. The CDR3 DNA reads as TGTGCCAGCAGTCCCGAGGGGGTAGGCACAGATACGCAGTATTTT.

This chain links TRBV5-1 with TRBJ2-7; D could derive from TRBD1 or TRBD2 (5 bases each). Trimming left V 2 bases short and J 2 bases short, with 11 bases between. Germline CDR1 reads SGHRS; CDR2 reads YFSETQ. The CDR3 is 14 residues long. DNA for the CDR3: TGCGCCAGCAGCTTTGGGGACCATACCTACGAGCAGTACTTC. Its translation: CASSFGDHTYEQYF.

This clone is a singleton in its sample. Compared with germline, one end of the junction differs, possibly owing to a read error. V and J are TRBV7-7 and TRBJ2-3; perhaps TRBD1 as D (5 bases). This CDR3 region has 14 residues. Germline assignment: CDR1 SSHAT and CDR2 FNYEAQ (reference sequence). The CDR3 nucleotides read TGTGCTAGCAGCTTAGGCAGGGGCACAGATACGCAGTATTTT. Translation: CASSLGRGTDTQYF.

Written as DNA, the CDR3 is TGTGCCAGCAGCCCCTCCCCCGCGTACGGACACTACAATGAGCAGTTCTTC. It specifies CASSPSPAYGHYNEQFF. The chain links TRBV7-3 to TRBJ2-1; D is perhaps TRBD1 (5 bases). V dropped 5 bases and J dropped 3 bases, with 20 bases sitting between them. From germline, CDR1 is SGHTA and CDR2 FQGTGA. CDR3 size: 17 residues.